This T cell receptor beta chain came from a study of cytomegalovirus exposure and HLA in healthy donors. It was with 60 Vbeta and 13 Jbeta primers that the PCR ran. Original handling: Approximately 12 million of the 75 million to 95 million unique TCR beta chains counted in a later analysis were shared. Here immunoSEQ multiplex PCR was the method, and the copy in TCRdb shows in-frame clones only, minus some. That table supplies the V and J calls and clone size; D and trimming were determined from the DNA. In the table there are tens of thousands of clones, 67% of which are singletons. For this clone: The antigen is undetermined.

Germline V lookup: CDR1 WSHSY, CDR2 SAAADI. This CDR3 contains 18 residues. V lost 0 bases, J lost 2 bases, and 17 bases lay in between. General study findings and limits: After further analysis at a later stage, 15,000 to 20,000 TCR beta sequences were associated with HLA alleles at 0.05 false discovery rate. Most TCR sequences were seen very rarely across donors, but some public TCRs occurred in many.

This TCR came from a woman aged 45-65 years in good health and CMV-seropositive. The chain uses TRBV10-2 and TRBJ1-5; D gene uncertain. The source material was PBMCs. CDR3 sequence: CASSESLMRGIGNQPQHF. The DNA for the CDR3 is TGCGCCAGCAGTGAGTCTTTGATGCGGGGAATAGGCAATCAGCCCCAGCATTTT.